The entry that follows covers one T cell receptor (beta chain) sequence. This record belongs to a study of T cells of healthy individuals. Germline V gene lookup returns CDR1 SNHLY and CDR2 FYNNEI. The CDR3 is made up of 15 amino acids. V gave up 7 bases and J gave up 9 bases; unmatched junction bases: 9. TCRdb reprocessed the 5' RACE reads via MiXCR and lists one record per CDR3 protein. Of 50,000 to 55,000 distinct CDR3 sequences in the sample, around 15% were seen once. The chain uses TRBV2 and TRBJ2-1; 13 bases line up with TRBD2. The TCR sequence derives from a human donor in good health. In DNA form, the CDR3 reads TGTGCCAGCATGGGGACTAGCGGGATCGGTACTGAGCAGTTCTTC. Translating gives CASMGTSGIGTEQFF.